This TCR beta chain was identified during a study of spatial heterogeneity in lung cancer. About the study: A T cell module score from matched bulk RNA-seq correlated strongly with TCR transcript counts in tumor regions. Each unique TCR and UMI combination was seen more than ten times on average in raw reads.

About this clonotype itself: No antigen is known for it.

Notes on the study in general: Expanded alpha and beta TCR counts within tumors tracked tumor mutation counts.

The CDR3 covers 15 residues. Germline CDR1 reads KGHDR; CDR2 reads SFDVKD. The ends were cut back, 4 bases at V and 2 bases at J, with 10 bases in the middle. MiXCR, applied by TCRdb to the 5' RACE reads, yields one record per CDR3 protein. The sample includes 16,000 or so distinct CDR3 sequences, 5% to 7% of them seen just once. Time point given: sample taken at primary tumor resection. Researchers sequenced whole RNA taken from tumor, nontumor lung or frozen PBMC without sorting. The chain combines TRBV24-1 with TRBJ2-2; D could derive from TRBD1 or TRBD2 (5 bases each). The sequenced sample was lung tumor tissue, obtained at surgery. This clonotype was obtained from a female donor with early-stage non-small cell lung cancer. CDR3 sequence: CATSETGANTGELFF. The CDR3 DNA follows: TGTGCCACCAGTGAAACCGGGGCCAACACCGGGGAGCTGTTTTTT.